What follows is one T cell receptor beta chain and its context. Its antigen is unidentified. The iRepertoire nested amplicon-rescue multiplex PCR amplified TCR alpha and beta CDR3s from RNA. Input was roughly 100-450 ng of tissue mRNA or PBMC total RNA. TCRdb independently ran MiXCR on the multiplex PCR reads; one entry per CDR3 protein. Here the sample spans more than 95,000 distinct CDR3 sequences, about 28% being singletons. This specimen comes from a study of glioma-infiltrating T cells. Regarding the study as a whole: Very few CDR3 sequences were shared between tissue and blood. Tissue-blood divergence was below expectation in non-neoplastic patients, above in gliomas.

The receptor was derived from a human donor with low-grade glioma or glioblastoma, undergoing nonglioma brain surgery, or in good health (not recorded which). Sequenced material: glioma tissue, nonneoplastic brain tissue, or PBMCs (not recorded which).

The CDR3 reads CASARQARTYEQYF. The CDR3 nucleotides read TGTGCCAGCGCCCGACAGGCCAGGACCTACGAGCAGTACTTC. The chain has TRBV2 and TRBJ2-7, with D perhaps matching TRBD1 (6 bases). Trimming shortened V by 8 bases and J by 2 bases, and 16 bases separated the two germline ends. Germline V CDR1 and CDR2: SNHLY, FYNNEI. CDR3 size: 14 residues. The complete variable domain, with remaining parts taken from reference TRBV2 and TRBJ2-7, reads EPEVTQTPSHQVTQMGQEVILRCVPISNHLYFYWYRQILGQKVEFLVSFYNNEISEKSEIFDDQFSVERPDGSNFTLKIRSTKLEDSAMYFCASARQARTYEQYFGPGTRLTVT.